This is a list of T cell receptor beta chains from one sample in a study of CD8 T cells in Susac syndrome. MiXCR, run by TCRdb on the immunoSEQ multiplex PCR reads, gives a single entry per CDR3 protein. The sample has roughly 200,000 distinct CDR3 sequences, around 95% seen once. The sample consisted of CD4+ T cells from PBMCs. Receptor source: a human donor in good health. Both conserved end residues are part of each CDR3. D genes are given only for firm matches. Clone size is shown for a subset of rows, as once, few, many or a class of expanded clone.

TRBV20-1	TRBJ2-3	NA	NA	CSARVRGWADTQYF	TGCAGTGCTAGAGTACGAGGGTGGGCAGATACGCAGTATTTT
TRBV29-1	TRBJ2-1	TRBD1	NA	CSARGQSYNEQFF	TGCAGCGCTAGGGGACAGTCCTACAATGAGCAGTTCTTC
TRBV11-2	TRBJ2-3	NA	NA	CASGLRPDTQYF	TGTGCCAGTGGGTTACGGCCAGATACGCAGTATTTT
TRBV27	TRBJ2-5	NA	NA	CASSFAGTQYF	TGTGCCAGCAGTTTCGCTGGGACCCAGTACTTC
TRBV29-1	TRBJ2-5	NA	NA	CNVVVRETQYF	TGCAACGTTGTTGTTCGGGAGACCCAGTACTTC
TRBV25-1	TRBJ2-3	TRBD1	once	CASSPRTGTGAPGLVTDTQYF	TGTGCCAGCAGTCCTCGGACCGGGACAGGGGCGCCGGGACTAGTCACAGATACGCAGTATTTT
TRBV6-2/TRBV6-3	TRBJ2-1	NA	once	CASSRPLGLSDEQFF	TGTGCCAGCAGTCGGCCCCTCGGGCTTAGCGATGAGCAGTTCTTC
TRBV29-1	TRBJ1-5	TRBD1	once	CSVEVTGEGNQPQHF	TGCAGCGTTGAAGTAACAGGGGAAGGCAATCAGCCCCAGCATTTT
TRBV27	TRBJ2-7	TRBD1	NA	CASSSGQGFYEQYF	TGTGCCAGCAGTTCGGGACAGGGATTCTACGAGCAGTACTTC
TRBV29-1	TRBJ2-1	TRBD2	NA	CSAGTSGYNEQFF	TGCAGTGCCGGGACTAGCGGCTACAATGAGCAGTTCTTC
TRBV2	TRBJ2-5	NA	NA	CASSVLLGETQYF	TGTGCCAGCAGTGTCTTGTTGGGGGAGACCCAGTACTTC
TRBV29-1	TRBJ1-2	NA	NA	CSVEEGTGYGYTF	TGCAGCGTTGAAGAAGGGACGGGATATGGCTACACCTTC
TRBV5-1	TRBJ2-3	TRBD2	NA	CASSAMTSGSTDTQYF	TGCGCCAGCAGCGCGATGACTAGCGGGAGCACAGATACGCAGTATTTT
TRBV16	TRBJ2-3	TRBD2	NA	CASSPRLAPTQYF	TGTGCCAGCAGCCCGAGACTAGCCCCGACGCAGTATTTT
TRBV29-1	TRBJ1-2	NA	NA	CSVRRGGTNYGYTF	TGCAGCGTTAGAAGGGGGGGCACTAACTATGGCTACACCTTC
TRBV6-2/TRBV6-3	TRBJ2-4	NA	once	CASSSRYRGTADIQYF	TGTGCCAGCAGTTCCCGTTACCGGGGGACCGCCGACATTCAGTACTTC
TRBV29-1	TRBJ1-2	NA	NA	CSVGAGPGGYTF	TGCAGCGTTGGCGCGGGGCCAGGTGGCTACACCTTC
TRBV27	TRBJ2-3	TRBD2	NA	CASSPTSGRDTQYF	TGTGCCAGCAGTCCGACTAGCGGGAGGGATACGCAGTATTTT
TRBV24-1	TRBJ2-2	NA	NA	CATSGRNTGELFF	TGTGCCACCAGTGGAAGAAATACCGGGGAGCTGTTTTTT
TRBV6-4	TRBJ2-3	TRBD2	NA	CARGGLAGREDTQYF	TGTGCCAGGGGGGGACTAGCGGGAAGAGAGGATACGCAGTATTTT
TRBV5-1	TRBJ2-5	TRBD2	NA	CASSSAGGLEETQYF	TGCGCCAGCAGCTCTGCGGGAGGGCTGGAAGAGACCCAGTACTTC
TRBV29-1	TRBJ1-2	NA	NA	CSVERDGYTF	TGCAGCGTTGAAAGGGATGGCTACACCTTC
TRBV4-3	TRBJ1-5	NA	NA	CASSSKGFQHF	TGCGCCAGCAGCTCCAAGGGATTCCAGCATTTT
TRBV4-3	TRBJ1-6	TRBD1	NA	CASSQDTDRERSPLHF	TGCGCCAGCAGCCAAGATACGGACAGGGAACGATCACCCCTCCACTTT
TRBV12-3/TRBV12-4	TRBJ1-5	NA	NA	CASSFGGLGQPQHF	TGTGCCAGCAGTTTTGGCGGCCTCGGTCAGCCCCAGCATTTT
TRBV24-1	TRBJ2-5	NA	NA	CATSDTRDNKETQYF	TGTGCCACCAGTGATACCCGGGACAACAAAGAGACCCAGTACTTC
TRBV7-2	TRBJ2-3	NA	NA	CASSTRPDTSTDTQYF	TGTGCCAGCAGCACGCGCCCGGACACTAGCACAGATACGCAGTATTTT
TRBV24-1	TRBJ2-5	NA	NA	CATSDTLQETQYF	TGTGCCACCAGTGATACGCTCCAAGAGACCCAGTACTTC
TRBV29-1	TRBJ1-2	TRBD1	NA	CSASVPGQGNYGYTF	TGCAGCGCATCCGTACCGGGACAGGGTAACTATGGCTACACCTTC
TRBV27	TRBJ2-5	TRBD1	NA	CASMARTGQETQYF	TGTGCCAGCATGGCGAGGACAGGGCAAGAGACCCAGTACTTC
TRBV12-3/TRBV12-4	TRBJ2-6	NA	NA	CASSELSGANVLTF	TGTGCCAGCAGTGAGCTGTCAGGGGCCAACGTCCTGACTTTC
TRBV6-5	TRBJ1-1	NA	NA	CASSYTQSGTEAFF	TGTGCCAGCAGTTACACCCAGAGTGGCACTGAAGCTTTCTTT
TRBV7-2	TRBJ2-3	TRBD1	NA	CASSLTGQQSTDTQYF	TGTGCCAGCAGCTTAACGGGACAGCAAAGCACAGATACGCAGTATTTT
TRBV19	TRBJ1-1	NA	NA	CASSWWTEAFF	TGTGCCAGTAGCTGGTGGACTGAAGCTTTCTTT
TRBV12-3/TRBV12-4	TRBJ2-3	TRBD1	NA	CASRPTGPDTQYF	TGTGCCAGCAGGCCGACAGGGCCAGATACGCAGTATTTT
TRBV29-1	TRBJ2-5	NA	NA	CSVGVGATETQYF	TGCAGCGTTGGGGTGGGGGCGACGGAGACCCAGTACTTC
TRBV7-2	TRBJ2-3	NA	NA	CASYLDDTDTQYF	TGTGCCAGCTATTTAGATGACACAGATACGCAGTATTTT
TRBV20-1	TRBJ1-4	NA	NA	CSASGGASNEKLFF	TGCAGTGCTAGTGGGGGGGCGAGCAATGAAAAACTGTTTTTT
TRBV12-3/TRBV12-4	TRBJ2-7	NA	NA	CASSQFTYEQYF	TGTGCCAGCAGTCAGTTCACCTACGAGCAGTACTTC
TRBV28	TRBJ2-1	TRBD2	NA	CASRPGGSNNEQFF	TGTGCCAGCAGGCCAGGCGGGAGCAACAATGAGCAGTTCTTC
TRBV28	TRBJ2-3	TRBD2	NA	CASSPGLAVDTDTQYF	TGTGCCAGCAGTCCGGGACTAGCGGTTGACACAGATACGCAGTATTTT
TRBV5-1	TRBJ2-3	NA	once	CASSLGVGLTSTDTQYF	TGCGCCAGCAGCTTGGGTGTTGGGCTAACTAGCACAGATACGCAGTATTTT
TRBV30	TRBJ1-1	NA	NA	CAWMLHRATEAFF	TGTGCCTGGATGCTACACCGCGCGACTGAAGCTTTCTTT
TRBV9	TRBJ2-3	NA	NA	CASSVGPGASGTDTQYF	TGTGCCAGCAGCGTAGGCCCAGGGGCTAGCGGAACAGATACGCAGTATTTT
TRBV9	TRBJ2-6	NA	NA	CASSIRYRGSGANVLTF	TGTGCCAGCAGCATCCGTTACCGTGGCTCTGGGGCCAACGTCCTGACTTTC
TRBV19	TRBJ2-3	NA	NA	CASSESGGDTQYF	TGTGCCAGTAGCGAGTCAGGGGGGGATACGCAGTATTTT
TRBV30	TRBJ1-1	NA	NA	CAWTVSGGAEAFF	TGTGCCTGGACTGTCTCAGGAGGGGCTGAAGCTTTCTTT
TRBV20-1	TRBJ2-2	NA	NA	CSARDSSNTGELFF	TGCAGTGCTAGAGATTCCAGCAACACCGGGGAGCTGTTTTTT
TRBV30	TRBJ2-5	TRBD2	NA	CAWRGTSGLQETQYF	TGTGCCTGGCGGGGGACTAGCGGCCTCCAAGAGACCCAGTACTTC
TRBV3-1	TRBJ1-1	NA	NA	CASRILGNTEAFF	TGTGCCAGCAGAATCTTAGGTAACACTGAAGCTTTCTTT
TRBV6-5	TRBJ1-2	NA	NA	CASRLMGGGGYTF	TGTGCCAGCAGGTTGATGGGGGGCGGTGGCTACACCTTC
TRBV9	TRBJ1-2	NA	NA	CASSVYNGNYGYTF	TGTGCCAGCAGCGTATACAACGGCAACTATGGCTACACCTTC
TRBV27	TRBJ2-1	NA	NA	CASSPLPRGINEQFF	TGTGCCAGCAGTCCCCTGCCTAGGGGAATTAATGAGCAGTTCTTC
TRBV30	TRBJ2-1	TRBD1	NA	CAWDRGGYNEQFF	TGTGCCTGGGACAGGGGCGGCTACAATGAGCAGTTCTTC
TRBV7-3	TRBJ2-3	TRBD2	NA	CASSPTLAGKTYF	TGTGCCAGCAGTCCTACTCTAGCGGGAAAAACGTATTTT